This T cell receptor beta chain was retrieved from a study of T cell changes during pregnancy in multiple sclerosis. The junction had 13 bases not matched to a gene; V was cut back by 4 bases and J by 8 bases. There are 15 residues in the CDR3. Germline V lookup: CDR1 MGHRA, CDR2 YSYEKL. Sequencing used immunoSEQ multiplex PCR; TCRdb keeps in-frame clones, though not all of them. The sample carries about 48,000 clones, 80% to 95% recorded once. V usage is TRBV4-1 and J usage is TRBJ1-2; 7 bases agree with TRBD1. The TCR sequence derives from a female donor with multiple sclerosis, enrolled in a pregnancy study. Sample: CD4+ T cells from peripheral blood mononuclear cells, taken in the third trimester of pregnancy. The CDR3 sequence: CASSLEDRTYDGYTF. The CDR3 DNA reads as TGCGCCAGCAGCCTCGAGGACAGGACCTATGACGGCTACACCTTC.